Below, one T cell receptor beta chain is given with its context. This entry comes from a study of blood T cell repertoires in COVID-19. TCRdb keeps only in-frame clones here, not all; method: immunoSEQ multiplex PCR. The sample has approximately 250,000 clones, approximately 82% seen once. Germline V gives CDR1 SNHLY, CDR2 FYNNEI. This CDR3 contains 13 residues. Trimming removed 6 bases at V and 5 bases at J, with 13 bases between. The receptor was derived from a middle-aged woman who had recovered from COVID-19. J is TRBJ2-5 and V is TRBV2; no clear D. The material sequenced was peripheral blood. CDR3 loop: CASSLEHGETQYF. CDR3 sequence (DNA): TGTGCCAGCAGCCTAGAACATGGGGAGACCCAGTACTTC.